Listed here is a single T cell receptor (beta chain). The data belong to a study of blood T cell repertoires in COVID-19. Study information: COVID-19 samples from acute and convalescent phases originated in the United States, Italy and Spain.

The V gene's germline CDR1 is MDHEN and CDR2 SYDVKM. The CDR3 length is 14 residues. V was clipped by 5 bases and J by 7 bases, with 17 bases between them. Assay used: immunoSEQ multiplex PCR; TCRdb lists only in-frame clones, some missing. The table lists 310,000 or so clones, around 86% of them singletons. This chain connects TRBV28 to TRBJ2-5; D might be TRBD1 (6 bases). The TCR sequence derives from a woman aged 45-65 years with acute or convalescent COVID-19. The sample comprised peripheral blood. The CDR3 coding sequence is TGTGCCAGCAGTCCCCAGGGGACCCTTTGGACCCAGTACTTC. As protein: CASSPQGTLWTQYF.